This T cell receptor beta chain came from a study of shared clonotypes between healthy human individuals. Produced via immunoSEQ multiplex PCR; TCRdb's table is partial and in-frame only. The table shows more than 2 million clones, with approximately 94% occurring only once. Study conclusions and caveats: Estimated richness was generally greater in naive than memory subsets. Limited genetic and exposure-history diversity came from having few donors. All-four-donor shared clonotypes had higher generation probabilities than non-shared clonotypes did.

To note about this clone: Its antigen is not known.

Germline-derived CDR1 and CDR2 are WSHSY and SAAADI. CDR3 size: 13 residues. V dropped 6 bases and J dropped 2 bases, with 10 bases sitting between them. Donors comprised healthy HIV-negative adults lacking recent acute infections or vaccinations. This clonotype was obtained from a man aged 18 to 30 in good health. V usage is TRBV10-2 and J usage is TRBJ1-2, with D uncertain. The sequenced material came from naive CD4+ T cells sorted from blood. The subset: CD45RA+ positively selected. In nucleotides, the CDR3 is TGCGCCAGCAGCCTAAACCCCAACTATGGCTACACCTTC. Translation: CASSLNPNYGYTF.